This T cell receptor beta chain comes out of a study of T-cell memory formation after mild COVID-19. Across the study: The TCR clusters were mostly specific to one donor.

Germline lookup yields CDR1 MNHEY and CDR2 SVGAGI. The CDR3 sequence is 13 residues long. V lost 6 bases to trimming and J lost 5 bases, with 13 bases between them. Employing constant-segment primers, 5'RACE generated TCR alpha and TCR beta cDNA libraries bearing sample barcodes and UMIs. TCRdb processed the 5' RACE reads anew with MiXCR; each CDR3 protein has one entry. The table has some 300,000 distinct CDR3 sequences, roughly 20% seen once; the top ten hold 20% to 25%. This sequence originates from a man younger than 30 who had mild COVID-19 (a few samples of this study predate the infection). Cell type and time point are not known. Sequencing input: PBMCs or a T cell subset sorted from them (not recorded which). V usage is TRBV6-5 and J usage is TRBJ1-2; tentative D call: TRBD1 (6 bases). CDR3 loop: CASSSGQIYGYTF. CDR3 bases: TGTGCCAGCAGCTCCGGACAGATTTATGGCTACACCTTC.